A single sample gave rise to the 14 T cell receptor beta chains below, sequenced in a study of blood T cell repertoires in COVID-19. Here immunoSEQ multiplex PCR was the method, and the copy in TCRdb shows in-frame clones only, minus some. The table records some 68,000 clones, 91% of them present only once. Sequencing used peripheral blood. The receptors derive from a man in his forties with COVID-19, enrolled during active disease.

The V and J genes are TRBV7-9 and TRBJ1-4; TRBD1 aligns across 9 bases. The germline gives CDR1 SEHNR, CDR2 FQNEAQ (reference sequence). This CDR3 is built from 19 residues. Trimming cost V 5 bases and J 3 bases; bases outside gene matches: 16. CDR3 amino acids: CASSRRVGQGSLSNEKLFF. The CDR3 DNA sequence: TGTGCCAGCAGCCGACGTGTGGGACAGGGATCGTTGTCTAATGAAAAACTGTTTTTT.

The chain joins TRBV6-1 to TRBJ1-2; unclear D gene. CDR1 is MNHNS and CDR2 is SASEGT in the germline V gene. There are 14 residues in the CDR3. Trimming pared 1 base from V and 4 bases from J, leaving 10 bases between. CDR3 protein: CASSEVVHSYGYTF. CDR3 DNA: TGTGCCAGCAGTGAAGTAGTTCATTCCTATGGCTACACCTTC.

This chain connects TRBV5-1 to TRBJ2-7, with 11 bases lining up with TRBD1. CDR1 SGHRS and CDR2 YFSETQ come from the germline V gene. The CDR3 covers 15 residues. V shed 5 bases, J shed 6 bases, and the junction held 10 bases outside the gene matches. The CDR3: CASRPGTGGPGEQYF. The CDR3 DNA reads TGCGCCAGCAGACCGGGGACAGGGGGACCGGGCGAGCAGTACTTC.

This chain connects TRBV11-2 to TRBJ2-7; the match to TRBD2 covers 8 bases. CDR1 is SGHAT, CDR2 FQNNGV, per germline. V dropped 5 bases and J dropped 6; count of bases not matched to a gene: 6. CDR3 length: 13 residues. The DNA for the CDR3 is TGTGCCAGCAGCCCCAGCGGGGGTGGCGAGCAGTACTTC. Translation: CASSPSGGGEQYF. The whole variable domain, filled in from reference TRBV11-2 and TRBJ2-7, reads EAGVAQSPRYKIIEKRQSVAFWCNPISGHATLYWYQQILGQGPKLLIQFQNNGVVDDSQLPKDRFSAERLKGVDSTLKIQPAKLEDSAVYLCASSPSGGGEQYFGPGTRLTVT.

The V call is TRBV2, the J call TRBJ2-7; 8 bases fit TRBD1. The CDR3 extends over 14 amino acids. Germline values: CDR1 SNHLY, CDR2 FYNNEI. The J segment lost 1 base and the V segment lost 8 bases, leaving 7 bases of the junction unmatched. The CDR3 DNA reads TGTGCCAGCCTCCGGGACAGGCCATCCTACGAGCAGTACTTC. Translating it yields CASLRDRPSYEQYF.

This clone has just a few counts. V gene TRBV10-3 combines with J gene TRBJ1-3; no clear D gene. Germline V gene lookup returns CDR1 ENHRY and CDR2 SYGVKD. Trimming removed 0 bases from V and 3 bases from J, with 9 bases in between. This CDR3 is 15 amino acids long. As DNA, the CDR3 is TGTGCCATCAGTGAGTCCTCGACTGGTGGAAACACCATATATTTT. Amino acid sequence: CAISESSTGGNTIYF.

CDR3 sequence (DNA): TGTGCCAGCAGCTGGGAGGCTACGGTGGGAGAAGCTTTCTTT. It translates to CASSWEATVGEAFF. The chain has TRBV5-8 and TRBJ1-1; D remains unclear. Trimming cost V 3 bases and J 8 bases, with 17 bases left between them. Germline assignment: CDR1 SGHTS and CDR2 YDEGEE. The CDR3 consists of 14 residues.

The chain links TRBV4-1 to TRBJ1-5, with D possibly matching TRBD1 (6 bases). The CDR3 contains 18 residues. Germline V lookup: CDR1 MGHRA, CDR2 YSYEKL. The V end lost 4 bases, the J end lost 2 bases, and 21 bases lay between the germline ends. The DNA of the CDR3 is TGCGCCAGCAGCCGTATATCCGGGACACAAGGAGGCAATCAGCCCCAGCATTTT. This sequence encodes CASSRISGTQGGNQPQHF.

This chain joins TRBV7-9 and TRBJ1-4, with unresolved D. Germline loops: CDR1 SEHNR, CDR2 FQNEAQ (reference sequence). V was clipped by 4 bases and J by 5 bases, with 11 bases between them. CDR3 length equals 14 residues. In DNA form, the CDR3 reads TGTGCCAGCAGCTCCTCCGAGCCGAATGAAAAACTGTTTTTT. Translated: CASSSSEPNEKLFF.

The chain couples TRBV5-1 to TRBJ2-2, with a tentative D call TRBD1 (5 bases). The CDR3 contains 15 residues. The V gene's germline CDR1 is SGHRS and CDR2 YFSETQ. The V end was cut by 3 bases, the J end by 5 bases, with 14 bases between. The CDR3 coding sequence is TGCGCCAGCAGCTCCGGGTGGGGCTCAACCGGGGAGCTGTTTTTT. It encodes CASSSGWGSTGELFF. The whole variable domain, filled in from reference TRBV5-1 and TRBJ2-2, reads KAGVTQTPRYLIKTRGQQVTLSCSPISGHRSVSWYQQTPGQGLQFLFEYFSETQRNKGNFPGRFSGRQFSNSRSEMNVSTLELGDSALYLCASSSGWGSTGELFFGEGSRLTVL.

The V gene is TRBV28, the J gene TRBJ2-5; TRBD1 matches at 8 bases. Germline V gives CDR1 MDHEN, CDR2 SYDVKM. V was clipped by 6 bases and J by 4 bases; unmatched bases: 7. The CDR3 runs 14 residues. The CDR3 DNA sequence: TGTGCCAGCAGCCCTGGACAGGGTACAGAGACCCAGTACTTC. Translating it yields CASSPGQGTETQYF.

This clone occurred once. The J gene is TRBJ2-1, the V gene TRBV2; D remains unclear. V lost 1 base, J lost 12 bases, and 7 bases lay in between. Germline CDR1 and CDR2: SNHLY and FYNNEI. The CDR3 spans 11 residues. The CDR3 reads CASSEDLPQFF. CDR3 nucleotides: TGTGCCAGCAGTGAAGACCTACCGCAGTTCTTC.

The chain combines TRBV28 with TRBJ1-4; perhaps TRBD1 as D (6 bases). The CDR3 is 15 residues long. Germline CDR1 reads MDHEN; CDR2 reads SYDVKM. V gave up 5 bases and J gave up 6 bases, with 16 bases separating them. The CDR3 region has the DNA TGTGCCAGCAGTCTCACACAGGGTACGGATGAAAAACTGTTTTTT. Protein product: CASSLTQGTDEKLFF.

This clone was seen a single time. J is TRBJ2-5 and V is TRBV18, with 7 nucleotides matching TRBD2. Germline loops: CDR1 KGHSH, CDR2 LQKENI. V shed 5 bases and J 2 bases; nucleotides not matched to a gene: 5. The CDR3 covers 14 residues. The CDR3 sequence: CASSWDYTQETQYF. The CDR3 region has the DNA TGTGCCAGCTCATGGGACTATACTCAAGAGACCCAGTACTTC.